This TCR beta chain was found in a study of beta chain features in type 1 diabetes (dated by TCRdb to between 2018 and 2020). With respect to the entire study: Mean age, gender distribution, total cell number and subset yield were not different between patients and healthy donors. A total of 90 million to 120 million sorted cells were examined across all samples, and a strong correlation was observed between cell number per subset and RNA yield. In the study, TCRB repertoires of sorted circulating CD4+ T cell subsets from recently diagnosed type 1 diabetes patients were compared with those of matched healthy donors. Regulatory and stem cell-like memory subsets were obtained from only 8 patients and roughly 8 healthy donors, while naive and central memory subsets were obtained from all 30 or so donors. What the study reported, not specific to this receptor: At VDJ recombination sites, patients with type 1 diabetes made fewer insertions and deleted more nucleotides, a pattern implying thymic rearrangement abnormalities. Naive, central memory and regulatory TCRB repertoires appeared to be more alike among patients than among healthy donors. Shorter templates might have been favored by PCR, but patient and control samples were amplified and corrected together, so both groups would have been affected equally by any skew. In all four CD4+ subsets, TCRB CDR3 length was moderately but significantly shorter in type 1 diabetes patients. Sequencing cDNA rather than genomic DNA could over-represent highly expressing activated cells, although activation and CD3 levels did not differ between groups. Only small numbers of individuals were included in the HLA sub-analyses, which left unresolved whether HLA type had any influence on TCRB rearrangement.

All of the isolated RNA was reverse transcribed with the High Capacity cDNA Reverse Transcription Kit, so expressed TCRB transcripts were sequenced. Stem cell-like memory T cell samples underwent survey-depth immunoSEQ sequencing, averaging about 1 million total reads per sample. Sorted cells were lysed in RLT buffer and RNA was extracted with DNase-treated RNeasy Micro or Mini kits, depending on cell number. Each cell subset was processed on its own to prevent cross-contamination, while patient and healthy donor samples were processed together. Using the immunoSEQ multiplex PCR, TCRB sequences were amplified from cDNA into 87-bp fragments spanning the CDR3 region. Amplicons were sequenced on the Illumina HiSeq platform. Under the source paper's analysis protocol: PCR bias was computationally corrected using synthetic template baselines, reads within Hamming distance 2 were collapsed, and singletons that could not be merged were discarded. By aligning reads against IMGT, V, D and J genes, CDR3 length, and insertions or deletions at six rearrangement sites were assigned. Within each subset, clonotype counts were normalized to sorted cell number, and only after that were true diversity and Gini coefficients computed with the tcR R package. The overlap coefficient, calculated on TCRB nucleotide sequences, was used to quantify repertoire sharing. TCRdb limited this immuneACCESS table to in-frame rearrangements with V and J called. A share of clones is missing; checked studies link under half to unresolved V genes, and the rest is unexplained. V and J calls and clone size follow that table, whereas D and trimming were derived from the DNA. This sample holds about 16,000 clones; under 80% were observed only once. The top ten clones comprise about 0.79% of the sample.

This clone was detected once. Its antigen remains unidentified. Base qualities are not recorded, but no much larger clone differs from it by a single base. Each donor gave one peripheral blood draw, averaging approximately 110 mL, which was collected into heparinised tubes. Naive, central memory, regulatory and stem cell-like memory CD4+ T cells were sorted on a BD FACSAria II using a panel including CD45RO, CCR7, CD25, CD127, CD95 and CD27. Every sorted population had a purity above 95%. PBMCs were isolated immediately by Lymphoprep density gradient centrifugation and stained directly without culture. Samples were stained and sorted in pairs, with one healthy donor and one patient per experiment, so that batch effects were minimized. Compared with germline, V lacks 6 bases and J lacks 8 bases; bases without a gene match: 11. From a lookup of the germline V gene, CDR1 and CDR2 are MDHEN and SYDVKM. The cysteine opens and the phenylalanine closes a CDR3 of 14 amino acids. The DNA shown is the 42-base CDR3, in frame from base 1.

The sequenced sample consisted of stem cell memory CD4+ T cells from blood. Reading the label with the study, this specimen's cell subset or site is: stem cell-like memory CD4+ T cells. The source of this sequence is a man under 40 with type 1 diabetes. The chain joins TRBV28 to TRBJ1-2, with TRBD1 matching 8 junction bases. The DNA is TGTGCCAGCAGCTTCGGGACAGGAGAGAGGGGCTACACCTTC. It specifies CASSFGTGERGYTF.